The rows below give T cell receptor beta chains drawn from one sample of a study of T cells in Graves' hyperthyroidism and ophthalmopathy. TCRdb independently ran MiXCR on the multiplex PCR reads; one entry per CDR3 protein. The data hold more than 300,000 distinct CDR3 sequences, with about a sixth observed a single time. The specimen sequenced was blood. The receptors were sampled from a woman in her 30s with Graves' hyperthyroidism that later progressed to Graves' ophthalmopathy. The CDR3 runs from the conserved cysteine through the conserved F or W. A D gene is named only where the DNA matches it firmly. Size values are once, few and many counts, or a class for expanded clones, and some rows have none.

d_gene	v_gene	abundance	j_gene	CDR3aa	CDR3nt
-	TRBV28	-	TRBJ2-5	CASSFVGKETQYF	TGTGCCAGCAGTTTCGTGGGGAAAGAGACCCAGTACTTC
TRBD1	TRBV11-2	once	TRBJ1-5	CASSSDRAPNSNQPQHF	TGTGCCAGCAGCTCGGACAGGGCGCCGAATAGCAATCAGCCCCAGCATTTT
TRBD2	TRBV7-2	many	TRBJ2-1	CASSLDVGLAGREQFF	TGTGCCAGCAGCTTAGATGTGGGGCTAGCCGGGAGGGAGCAGTTCTTC
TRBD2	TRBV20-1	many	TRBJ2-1	CSARDMRGNNEQFF	TGCAGTGCTAGAGATATGCGGGGGAACAATGAGCAGTTCTTC
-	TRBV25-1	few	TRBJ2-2	CASSDSDGLNTGELFF	TGTGCCAGCAGTGACTCTGACGGGCTGAACACCGGGGAGCTGTTTTTT
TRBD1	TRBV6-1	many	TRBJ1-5	CASARLPGQLNQPQHF	TGTGCCAGCGCAAGACTACCGGGACAGCTAAATCAGCCCCAGCATTTT
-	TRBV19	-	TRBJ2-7	CASSPAVSFEQYF	TGTGCCAGTAGTCCCGCGGTCAGTTTCGAGCAGTACTTC
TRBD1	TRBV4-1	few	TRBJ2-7	CASSQVSGTAYEQYF	TGCGCCAGCAGCCAAGTCTCAGGGACAGCCTACGAGCAGTACTTC
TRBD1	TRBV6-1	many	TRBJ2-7	CASSVGTGEPYEQYF	TGTGCCAGCAGCGTAGGGACAGGGGAACCCTACGAGCAGTACTTC
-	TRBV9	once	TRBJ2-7	CASSAYSGAPVEQYF	TGTGCCAGCAGCGCCTACTCCGGGGCCCCCGTCGAGCAGTACTTC
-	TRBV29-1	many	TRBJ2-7	CSVDFYLRPRCEQYF	TGCAGCGTTGATTTCTACCTGAGACCTAGATGCGAGCAGTACTTC
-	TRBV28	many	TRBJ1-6	CASSLLAGVNSPLHF	TGTGCCAGCAGTTTATTGGCAGGGGTGAATTCACCCCTCCACTTT
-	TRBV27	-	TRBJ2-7	CASRQNRDSYEQYF	TGTGCCAGCAGACAAAACAGGGATTCCTACGAGCAGTACTTC
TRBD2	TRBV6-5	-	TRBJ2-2	CASSLSGGWTGELFF	TGTGCCAGCAGTTTAAGCGGGGGGTGGACCGGGGAGCTGTTTTTT
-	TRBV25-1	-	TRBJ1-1	CASSDPQGMSDTEAFF	TGTGCCAGCAGTGACCCCCAGGGGATGTCGGACACTGAAGCTTTCTTT
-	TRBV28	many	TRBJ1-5	CASIPPGLNSNQPQHF	TGTGCCAGCATCCCCCCCGGACTGAATAGCAATCAGCCCCAGCATTTT
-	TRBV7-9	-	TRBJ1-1	CASRGFRGMNTEAFF	TGTGCCAGCAGGGGGTTTCGTGGTATGAACACTGAAGCTTTCTTT
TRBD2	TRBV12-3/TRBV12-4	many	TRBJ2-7	CASSSPGRGSYEQYF	TGTGCCAGCAGTTCCCCCGGGAGGGGCTCCTACGAGCAGTACTTC
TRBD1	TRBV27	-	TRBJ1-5	CASSLLAGGGNQPQHF	TGTGCCAGCAGTTTACTTGCAGGGGGCGGCAATCAGCCCCAGCATTTT
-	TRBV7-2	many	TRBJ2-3	CASRLMGGTDTQYF	TGTGCCAGCAGGCTCATGGGGGGAACAGATACGCAGTATTTT
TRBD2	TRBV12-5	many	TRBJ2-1	CASGSMTPIGLAGPAPGGNEQFF	TGTGCTAGTGGTTCCATGACCCCCATCGGATTAGCGGGACCGGCCCCCGGGGGGAATGAGCAGTTCTTC
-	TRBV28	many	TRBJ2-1	CASSLLQGLNEQFF	TGTGCCAGCAGTTTACTGCAGGGGTTAAATGAGCAGTTCTTC
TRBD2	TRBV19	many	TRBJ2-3	CASSIGAGGTDTQYF	TGTGCCAGTAGTATTGGAGCGGGGGGCACAGATACGCAGTATTTT
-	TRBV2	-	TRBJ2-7	CARSEGGEQYF	TGTGCCAGGAGTGAGGGGGGCGAGCAGTACTTC
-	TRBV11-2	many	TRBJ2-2	CASSSYATGELFF	TGTGCCAGCAGCTCTTACGCCACCGGGGAGCTGTTTTTT
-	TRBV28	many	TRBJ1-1	CASSSSYRGTEAFF	TGTGCCAGCAGTTCCTCCTACCGGGGGACTGAAGCTTTCTTT
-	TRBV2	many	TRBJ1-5	CASRGPGSNQPQHF	TGTGCCAGCAGGGGCCCAGGGAGCAATCAGCCCCAGCATTTT
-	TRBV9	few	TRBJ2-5	CASSVAEGARETQYF	TGTGCCAGCAGCGTAGCGGAGGGGGCGCGAGAGACCCAGTACTTC
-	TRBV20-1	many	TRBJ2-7	CSAHDGIDEQYF	TGCAGTGCTCACGATGGTATCGACGAGCAGTACTTC
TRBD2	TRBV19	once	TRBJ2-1	CASHAEPGLAGTPAYNEQFF	TGTGCCAGCCATGCAGAACCGGGACTAGCGGGAACGCCTGCCTACAATGAGCAGTTCTTC
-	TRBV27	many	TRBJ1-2	CASSFSTETNYGYTF	TGTGCCAGCAGTTTCTCCACCGAAACTAACTATGGCTACACCTTC
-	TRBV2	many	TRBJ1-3	CASSVIDSGNTIYF	TGTGCCAGCAGTGTAATAGACTCTGGAAACACCATATATTTT
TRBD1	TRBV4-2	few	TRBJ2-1	CASSPRRGYQGDEQFF	TGTGCCAGCAGCCCGCGTCGGGGTTACCAGGGGGATGAGCAGTTCTTC
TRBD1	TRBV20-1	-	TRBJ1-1	CSALDRLNTEAFF	TGCAGTGCCCTGGACAGGCTGAACACTGAAGCTTTCTTT
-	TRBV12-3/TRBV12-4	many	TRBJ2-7	CASSWGQYEQYF	TGTGCCAGCAGTTGGGGTCAGTACGAGCAGTACTTC
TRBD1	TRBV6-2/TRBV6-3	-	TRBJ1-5	CASSAGTGDEPQHF	TGTGCCAGCAGTGCCGGGACAGGAGATGAGCCCCAGCATTTT
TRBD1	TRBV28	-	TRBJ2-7	CASRGTGGHEQYF	TGTGCCAGCAGGGGGACAGGGGGCCACGAGCAGTACTTC
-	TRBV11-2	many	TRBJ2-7	CASSLVGGALEQYF	TGTGCCAGCAGCTTAGTAGGAGGCGCGCTCGAGCAGTACTTC
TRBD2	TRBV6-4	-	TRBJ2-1	CASSDGIRGRASYNEQFF	TGTGCCAGCAGTGACGGTATTCGCGGGAGGGCCTCCTACAATGAGCAGTTCTTC
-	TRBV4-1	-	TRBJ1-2	CASSLSKTPNYGYTF	TGCGCCAGCAGCCTATCAAAAACCCCTAACTATGGCTACACCTTC